These 8 T cell receptor beta chains came from one sample sequenced in a study of T-cell memory formation after mild COVID-19. Using its own MiXCR run on the 5' RACE reads, TCRdb lists one record per CDR3 protein. Of 300,000 to 350,000 distinct CDR3 sequences listed, approximately 19% are singletons. Specimen: PBMCs or a T cell subset sorted from them (not recorded which). These receptor sequences come from a man younger than 35 who had mild COVID-19 (a few samples of this study predate the infection). Cell type and time point are not known.

The CDR3 sequence is CASSLVMGYTF. CDR3 nucleotides: TGTGCCAGCAGTTTAGTTATGGGCTACACCTTC. The V call is TRBV12-3 or TRBV12-4, the J call TRBJ1-2, with unresolved D. V shed 1 base and J shed 8 bases, with 5 bases lying between them. The CDR3 length is 11 residues.

CDR3 region: CASSSVANTDTQYF. CDR3 in DNA: TGCGCCAGCAGCTCGGTAGCAAACACAGATACGCAGTATTTT. This chain joins TRBV4-3 and TRBJ2-3, with no clear D. V gave up 5 bases and J gave up 2 bases, with 11 bases separating them. This CDR3 region has 14 residues. Per the germline V gene, CDR1 is LGHNA and CDR2 is YSLEER.

This clonotype came up once. The chain links TRBV4-1 to TRBJ2-5; TRBD2 agrees at 9 bases. The CDR3 is made up of 16 amino acids. Per the germline V gene, CDR1 is MGHRA and CDR2 is YSYEKL. V lost 1 base and J lost 4; bases outside the gene matches: 7. For the CDR3, the DNA is TGCGCCAGCAGCCAAGCACAGCGGGGGGAAGGAGAGACCCAGTACTTC. Its protein is CASSQAQRGEGETQYF.

The genes are TRBV4-3 and TRBJ1-3; the D is unclear. The CDR3 spans 18 residues. The germline V and J ends were trimmed by 0 bases and 0 bases, with 15 bases remaining between them. The germline CDR1 and CDR2 sequences are LGHNA and YSLEER. As DNA, the CDR3 is TGCGCCAGCAGCCAAGATTTGCCCGGGAGTTACTCTGGAAACACCATATATTTT. This translates into CASSQDLPGSYSGNTIYF.

J is TRBJ1-2 and V is TRBV4-1; D ambiguous. The V end lost 0 bases, the J end lost 4 bases, and 9 bases lay between the germline ends. Germline V gives CDR1 MGHRA, CDR2 YSYEKL. The CDR3 contains 14 residues. CDR3 residues: CASSQEAGAYGYTF. CDR3 nucleotide sequence: TGCGCCAGCAGCCAAGAGGCAGGAGCCTATGGCTACACCTTC.

This chain links TRBV7-2 with TRBJ2-5; 7 bases are shared with TRBD2. V was pared by 5 bases and J by 1 base, with 10 bases of the junction left unmatched. From germline, CDR1 is SGHTA and CDR2 FQGNSA. This CDR3 contains 16 residues. CDR3 sequence (DNA): TGTGCCAGCAGCCTGGGTGGCAGCGGGGCCCAAGAGACCCAGTACTTC. This translates into CASSLGGSGAQETQYF. The complete variable domain, with remaining parts taken from reference TRBV7-2 and TRBJ2-5, reads GAGVSQSPSNKVTEKGKDVELRCDPISGHTALYWYRQSLGQGLEFLIYFQGNSAPDKSGLPSDRFSAERTGGSVSTLTIQRTQQEDSAVYLCASSLGGSGAQETQYFGPGTRLLVL.

This clonotype was recorded at least ten times. The chain joins TRBV6-2 or TRBV6-3 to TRBJ2-2; D remains ambiguous. The germline V gene encodes CDR1 MNHEY and CDR2 SVGEGT. This CDR3 has 14 amino acids. The germline V and J ends were trimmed by 2 bases and 3 bases, with 7 bases remaining between them. CDR3 DNA sequence: TGTGCCAGCAGTTACCTTACAGACACCGGGGAGCTGTTTTTT. Translating it yields CASSYLTDTGELFF.

In this sample, this clonotype turned up a few times. J is TRBJ2-1 and V is TRBV6-2 or TRBV6-3; 8 nucleotides agree with TRBD1. The germline gives CDR1 MNHEY, CDR2 SVGEGT. The CDR3 spans 17 residues. Trimming at V came to 5 bases and at J to 1 base, leaving 10 bases not matched to a gene. For the CDR3, the DNA is TGTGCCAGCAGTGACCCAGGGGGCCGGGGATCCTACAATGAGCAGTTCTTC. Translation gives CASSDPGGRGSYNEQFF.